Shown below are 32 T cell receptor beta chains from a single sample sequenced in a study of beta chain features in type 1 diabetes. The study's findings and limits: Type 1 diabetes patients had moderately but significantly shorter TCRB CDR3s in all four CD4+ subsets.

Expressed TCRB transcripts were sequenced because the isolated RNA had all been reverse transcribed beforehand. Method: immunoSEQ multiplex PCR; TCRdb's copy keeps in-frame clones and lacks some. The sample has 120,000 or so clones; roughly a sixth are singletons. These receptors' antigens are unknown. Sequencing used central memory CD4+ T cells from blood. The receptors derive from a man between 18 and 29 years old with type 1 diabetes.

This clone was counted between two and nine times. The CDR3 spells CASSLEWGEQYF. CDR3 DNA: TGCGCCAGCAGCCTCGAGTGGGGCGAGCAGTACTTC. The chain employs TRBV4-3 and TRBJ2-7, with D unclear. This CDR3 region has 12 residues. With 4 bases removed from V and 6 bases from J, the gap between germline ends came to 10 bases. Germline V lookup: CDR1 LGHNA, CDR2 YSLEER.

J is TRBJ2-5 and V is TRBV7-2; TRBD2 might be the D (7 bases). V was pared by 0 bases and J by 5 bases, with 13 bases between. Looked up from germline, CDR1 is SGHTA and CDR2 is FQGNSA. There are 15 residues in the CDR3. The CDR3 loop reads CASSLARGGAETQYF. Here the CDR3 DNA reads TGTGCCAGCAGCTTAGCTCGAGGGGGGGCCGAGACCCAGTACTTC.

The rearrangement joins TRBV9 to TRBJ2-4; maybe TRBD2 (5 bases). This CDR3 is built from 15 residues. Germline V CDR1 and CDR2: SGDLS, YYNGEE. The ends were cut back, 4 bases at V and 8 bases at J, with 19 bases in the middle. DNA of the CDR3: TGTGCCAGCAGCCGCTCTCCCTCACTAGGAGACATTCAGTACTTC. Translating it yields CASSRSPSLGDIQYF.

This clone was counted ten times or more. V gene TRBV19 combines with J gene TRBJ2-5; tentatively, D is TRBD2 (5 bases). CDR1 LNHDA and CDR2 SQIVND come from the germline V gene (reference sequence). This CDR3 spans 13 amino acids. V was shortened by 5 bases and J by 3 bases, with 10 bases between the two germline ends. CDR3 residues: CASSFTRKETQYF. The CDR3 DNA sequence: TGTGCCAGTAGTTTCACTAGGAAAGAGACCCAGTACTTC.

This clone was picked up many times. This chain links TRBV7-6 with TRBJ1-1; the D is unclear. V was clipped by 3 bases and J by 1 base, with 6 bases between them. Germline V CDR1 and CDR2: SGHVS, FNYEAQ. The CDR3 consists of 13 residues. The CDR3 bases are TGTGCCAGCAGCTTTCAATGGAACACTGAAGCTTTCTTT. This sequence encodes CASSFQWNTEAFF.

In this sample, this clone turned up a few times. CDR3 sequence reads: CASSGTSGNGYTF. The CDR3, as DNA: TGTGCCAGCAGCGGGACGAGCGGGAATGGCTACACCTTC. The chain recombines TRBV9 with TRBJ1-2; D is undetermined. Trimming removed 3 bases at V and 6 bases at J, with 12 bases between. CDR1 SGDLS and CDR2 YYNGEE come from the germline V gene. The CDR3 totals 13 residues.

The gene calls are TRBV29-1 and TRBJ2-3; D possibly uses TRBD1 or TRBD2 (5 bases each). The CDR3 has 15 residues. V was shortened by 0 bases and J by 4 bases, with 14 bases between the two germline ends. Germline lookup yields CDR1 SQVTM and CDR2 ANQGSEA. The CDR3 is CSVEDLGESADTQYF. The CDR3 region has the DNA TGCAGCGTTGAAGATCTAGGGGAGTCGGCAGATACGCAGTATTTT.

This clone was counted between two and nine times. The chain is built from TRBV6-5 and TRBJ1-2; TRBD1 aligns across 7 bases. The CDR3 contains 15 residues. Per germline, CDR1 MNHEY and CDR2 SVGAGI. The ends lost 6 bases at V and 4 bases at J; junction bases unmatched: 11. CDR3 amino acids: CASRTPGQPFYGYTF. In DNA form, the CDR3 reads TGTGCCAGCAGGACTCCGGGACAGCCTTTCTATGGCTACACCTTC.

In its sample, this clone was seen many times. The chain combines TRBV11-1 with TRBJ2-5; TRBD1 might be the D (5 bases). Trimming removed 1 base at V and 2 bases at J, with 8 bases between. Germline V gives CDR1 SGHAT, CDR2 FQDESV (reference sequence). CDR3 length: 14 amino acids. CDR3 amino acids: CASSLGQRQETQYF. The CDR3 bases are TGTGCCAGCAGCTTAGGACAGCGACAAGAGACCCAGTACTTC.

The genes are TRBV7-2 and TRBJ2-7; 7 bases line up with TRBD2. The CDR3 loop spans 15 amino acids. V lost 1 base to trimming and J lost 6 bases; unmatched junction nucleotides: 9. Per the germline V gene, CDR1 is SGHTA and CDR2 is FQGNSA. CDR3 amino acids: CASSLGIQGGREQYF. The CDR3 DNA sequence: TGTGCCAGCAGCTTAGGGATCCAGGGAGGGCGCGAGCAGTACTTC.

The chain uses TRBV6-6 and TRBJ2-7; D uncertain. This CDR3 spans 11 amino acids. Germline CDR1 reads MNHNY; CDR2 reads SVGAGI (reference sequence). V was shortened by 6 bases and J by 1 base, with 4 bases between the two germline ends. The CDR3 reads CASRVSYEQYF. CDR3 coding DNA: TGTGCCAGCAGGGTGTCCTACGAGCAGTACTTC.

This chain links TRBV7-9 with TRBJ2-3; 10 nucleotides line up with TRBD2. Per germline, CDR1 SEHNR and CDR2 FQNEAQ (reference sequence). The CDR3 sequence is 18 residues long. Trimming removed 0 bases from V and 1 base from J; junction bases left unmatched: 7. CDR3 DNA sequence: TGTGCCAGCAGCTTAGCCCTCAGCGGGAGGGCCGGCACAGATACGCAGTATTTT. Amino acids: CASSLALSGRAGTDTQYF.

The rearrangement uses TRBV30 and TRBJ2-3, with a weak D call TRBD1 (7 bases). Per germline, CDR1 GTSNPN and CDR2 SVGIG (reference sequence). This CDR3 has 15 residues. With 0 bases removed from V and 5 bases from J, the gap between germline ends came to 15 bases. CDR3 region: CAWSVGQGGRDTQYF. For the CDR3, the DNA is TGTGCCTGGAGTGTAGGTCAGGGGGGCCGAGATACGCAGTATTTT.

The genes are TRBV5-4 and TRBJ1-1; tentatively, D is TRBD1 (5 bases). Germline-derived CDR1 and CDR2 are SGHNT and YYREEE (reference sequence). The CDR3 spans 14 residues. Trimming stripped 4 bases from V and 5 bases from J, with 15 bases between. This CDR3 reads CASSRDFRETEAFF. As DNA, the CDR3 is TGTGCCAGCAGCCGGGACTTCCGGGAGACTGAAGCTTTCTTT.

This sequence joins TRBV27 and TRBJ2-5, with 7 bases aligning to TRBD1. Trimming took 5 bases from V and 5 from J; bases not matched to a gene: 5. This CDR3 is built from 13 residues. Germline V CDR1 and CDR2: MNHEY, SMNVEV (reference sequence). The CDR3 spells CASSEDRRETQYF. The DNA for the CDR3 is TGTGCCAGCAGTGAGGACAGGCGGGAGACCCAGTACTTC.

CDR3 in amino acids: CASSLGGGFDEQFF. DNA for the CDR3: TGTGCCAGCAGCCTCGGGGGTGGGTTCGATGAGCAGTTCTTC. This chain links TRBV6-1 with TRBJ2-1; possible D gene TRBD2, 6 bases. The V end lost 6 bases, the J end lost 8 bases, and 17 bases lay between the germline ends. Germline CDR1 is MNHNS and CDR2 is SASEGT. This CDR3 is built from 14 residues.

This clone has just a few counts. The chain is built from TRBV30 and TRBJ2-7; TRBD1 might be the D (6 bases). This CDR3 contains 12 residues. CDR1 and CDR2 from the germline V gene are GTSNPN and SVGIG (reference sequence). V lost 3 bases and J lost 4, with 10 bases in between. The chain's CDR3 is CAWRRTVYEQYF. CDR3 DNA sequence: TGTGCCTGGAGAAGGACAGTGTACGAGCAGTACTTC.

This clone was counted at least ten times. This chain connects TRBV9 to TRBJ1-2; D is unclear. CDR1 is SGDLS, CDR2 YYNGEE, per germline. V was trimmed by 0 bases and J by 6 bases, leaving 6 bases between them. CDR3 length: 12 residues. CDR3 nucleotide sequence: TGTGCCAGCAGCGTAGTAGGGAATGGCTACACCTTC. This encodes CASSVVGNGYTF.

This clone came up a few times. The chain combines TRBV9 with TRBJ2-7, with TRBD2 matching 9 bases. Germline loops: CDR1 SGDLS, CDR2 YYNGEE. This CDR3 has 14 residues. V dropped 0 bases and J dropped 6; count of bases not matched to a gene: 4. The CDR3 bases are TGTGCCAGCAGCGTAGAACTAGCGGGCCTCGAGCAGTACTTC. This translates into CASSVELAGLEQYF.

The genes are TRBV20-1 and TRBJ2-5, with D possibly being TRBD2 (5 bases). V was cut by 7 bases and J by 0 bases, with 6 bases left in between. Looked up from germline, CDR1 is DFQATT and CDR2 is SNEGSKA (reference sequence). This CDR3 is 11 amino acids long. CDR3 coding DNA: TGCAGTGAAGCGGACCAAGAGACCCAGTACTTC. Translation: CSEADQETQYF.

The chain joins TRBV5-6 to TRBJ1-1; D not resolved. The CDR3 loop spans 12 amino acids. V lost 8 bases and J lost 6, with 14 bases in between. The germline CDR1 and CDR2 sequences are SGHDT and YYEEEE. CDR3: CASSRWAAEAFF. CDR3 nucleotides: TGTGCCAGTAGCAGGTGGGCGGCTGAAGCTTTCTTT.

This clone was detected a few times. The J gene is TRBJ2-3, the V gene TRBV5-4; D gene uncertain. V was shortened by 4 bases and J by 2 bases, with 11 bases between the two germline ends. Germline V lookup: CDR1 SGHNT, CDR2 YYREEE (reference sequence). The CDR3 contains 14 residues. CDR3 bases: TGTGCCAGCAGCGGATACAGTTACACAGATACGCAGTATTTT. Its translation: CASSGYSYTDTQYF.

This clone was found a few times. The V gene is TRBV4-2, the J gene TRBJ2-5, with D unresolved. The ends were cut back, 0 bases at V and 4 bases at J, with 6 bases in the middle. CDR3 length equals 13 residues. CDR1 LGHNA and CDR2 YNFKEQ come from the germline V gene. This chain's CDR3 is CASSQEGAETQYF. The CDR3 region has the DNA TGTGCCAGCAGCCAAGAAGGAGCAGAGACCCAGTACTTC.

The table lists this clone with a few counts. The chain combines TRBV6-6 with TRBJ2-1, with TRBD1 identical over 8 bases. V dropped 4 bases and J dropped 2; count of bases not matched to a gene: 7. This CDR3 has 16 residues. The germline V gene encodes CDR1 MNHNY and CDR2 SVGAGI (reference sequence). The CDR3 sequence is CASSFPGQATYNEQFF. The CDR3 DNA is TGTGCCAGCAGTTTCCCGGGACAGGCTACCTACAATGAGCAGTTCTTC.

This clone occurred many times. The chain combines TRBV28 with TRBJ1-2, with TRBD1 matching over 9 bases. Per germline, CDR1 MDHEN and CDR2 SYDVKM. V dropped 8 bases and J dropped 5; count of bases not matched to a gene: 12. CDR3 length: 15 residues. The CDR3 sequence is CASGHPPGQGYGYTF. CDR3 bases: TGTGCCAGCGGCCATCCTCCGGGACAGGGTTATGGCTACACCTTC.

The genes are TRBV5-8 and TRBJ2-5; TRBD1 or TRBD2 may be the D gene (5 bases each). The ends were cut back, 4 bases at V and 4 bases at J, with 14 bases in the middle. CDR1 and CDR2 (germline): SGHTS, YDEGEE. This CDR3 has 14 amino acids. The CDR3 DNA is TGTGCCAGCAGCCTACCGGGGCGCGTAGAGACCCAGTACTTC. Translating it yields CASSLPGRVETQYF. Full variable domain (outside the CDR3, taken from reference TRBV5-8 and TRBJ2-5): EAGVTQSPTHLIKTRGQQATLRCSPISGHTSVYWYQQALGLGLQFLLWYDEGEERNRGNFPPRFSGRQFPNYSSELNVNALELEDSALYLCASSLPGRVETQYFGPGTRLLVL.

The J gene is TRBJ2-3, the V gene TRBV4-3, with 13 bases matching TRBD2. Germline trimming cut 5 bases from V and 6 bases from J; bases unmatched to any gene: 11. The CDR3 runs to 17 residues. Germline CDR1 and CDR2: LGHNA and YSLEER. CDR3 protein: CASSTHPGLAGADTQYF. CDR3 nucleotide sequence: TGCGCCAGCAGCACACACCCTGGACTAGCGGGGGCCGATACGCAGTATTTT.

V and J are TRBV7-2 and TRBJ2-5; no clear D gene. Judging by the DNA end, TRBJ2-7 fits better; the J call may be wrong. There are 14 residues in the CDR3. Germline CDR1 and CDR2: SGHTA and FQGNSA. The CDR3 DNA is TGTGCCAGCAGCTTTCAGTCTGCGCAGTACGAGCAGTACTTC. It codes for CASSFQSAQYEQYF.

The chain employs TRBV4-1 and TRBJ2-5; TRBD1 aligns across 11 bases. V was clipped by 1 base and J by 6 bases; unmatched bases: 1. CDR1 is MGHRA and CDR2 is YSYEKL in the germline V gene. The CDR3 is made up of 14 amino acids. The chain's CDR3 is CASSQGTGGKTQYF. The CDR3 DNA follows: TGCGCCAGCAGCCAAGGGACAGGGGGCAAGACCCAGTACTTC.

The chain recombines TRBV29-1 with TRBJ1-1; 7 nucleotides agree with TRBD1. This CDR3 has 14 residues. With V trimmed by 8 bases and J by 4 bases, 13 bases remained unmatched. Germline V lookup: CDR1 SQVTM, CDR2 ANQGSEA. The CDR3 reads CSTDRDPGSTEAFF. CDR3 coding DNA: TGCAGCACTGACAGGGACCCAGGGAGCACTGAAGCTTTCTTT.

This clone was seen only a few times. This rearrangement joins TRBV7-2 to TRBJ2-1; D might be TRBD1 (6 bases). The CDR3 spans 15 residues. The V gene lost 0 bases and the J gene lost 8 bases, with 14 bases spanning the gap. Germline V lookup: CDR1 SGHTA, CDR2 FQGNSA. Here the CDR3 DNA reads TGTGCCAGCAGCTTAGCGGGTCAGGGGTTGTATGAGCAGTTCTTC. Residues: CASSLAGQGLYEQFF.

This chain connects TRBV19 to TRBJ2-3, with D possibly matching TRBD2 (5 bases). Trimming pared 8 bases from V and 4 bases from J, leaving 13 bases between. The germline CDR1 and CDR2 sequences are LNHDA and SQIVND (reference sequence). This CDR3 is built from 13 residues. DNA for the CDR3: TGTGCCAGTGGGGAGAATATGGCAGATACGCAGTATTTT. It translates to CASGENMADTQYF.